The clone carrying this T cell receptor beta chain was seen more than once but under ten times. The CDR3 has 12 amino acids. Germline CDR1 and CDR2: SGHTA and FQGNSA. Trimming removed 5 bases from V and 6 bases from J; junction bases left unmatched: 2. The sample comes from a study of technical replicates of blood from several donors. The repertoire was sequenced with immunoSEQ multiplex PCR; TCRdb's copy has only in-frame clones and lacks some. This repertoire shows some 60,000 clones, 70% to 90% found once; its top ten account for 5.2%. The TCR was taken from a human donor in good health. Some clones in this sample may be carry-over from other donors' samples. Sequenced: PBMCs. The chain links TRBV7-2 to TRBJ1-1, with 8 bases matching TRBD1. CDR3: CASSRDRSEAFF. The CDR3 region has the DNA TGTGCCAGCAGCCGGGACAGGTCTGAAGCTTTCTTT.